The present TCR beta chain was sequenced within a study of T cells in Graves' hyperthyroidism and ophthalmopathy. General observations from the study: Most thyroid clonotypes expanded above 0.001 were also detected in blood.

The CDR3 spans 17 residues. From germline, CDR1 is MDHEN and CDR2 SYDVKM. Trimming removed 5 bases from V and 3 bases from J, with 20 bases in between. Ten or more counts support this clonotype. As yet, its antigen is unknown. RNA transcripts gave rise to amplified TCR beta CDR3 regions. A first-round RT-PCR of the TCR CDR3 used the HTBI primer set. Each CDR3 protein is one row after TCRdb ran MiXCR on the multiplex PCR reads. Seen here are about 350,000 distinct CDR3 sequences, around a sixth observed once, and the top ten hold around 15%. An approximately 10 ml volume of fresh peripheral blood provided the PBMCs.

The rearrangement uses TRBV28 and TRBJ1-5; no clear D. The source is a woman aged 40 to 55 with Graves' ophthalmopathy. Sequencing was carried out using blood. CDR3 protein: CASSPPVHGVFNQPQHF. The CDR3 DNA is TGTGCCAGCAGTCCTCCCGTACATGGGGTCTTCAATCAGCCCCAGCATTTT.